A single sample is the source of the 9 T cell receptor beta chains below, sequenced in a study of control samples from healthy donors and cancer patients. This table comes from immunoSEQ multiplex PCR, and its TCRdb copy is limited to in-frame clones, with some not included. The sample has about 180,000 clones, approximately 92% seen once. Sequences were obtained from blood. These receptors all stem from a man younger than 40 in good health.

J is TRBJ1-1 and V is TRBV5-1, with 9 bases aligning to TRBD1. The CDR3 totals 16 residues. With V trimmed by 3 bases and J by 0 bases, 6 bases remained unmatched. Germline lookup yields CDR1 SGHRS and CDR2 YFSETQ. CDR3 in amino acids: CASSSGQGRMNTEAFF. The CDR3 nucleotides read TGCGCCAGCAGCTCGGGACAGGGCCGAATGAACACTGAAGCTTTCTTT.

This sequence joins TRBV7-9 and TRBJ1-4; D is unclear. Germline CDR1 SEHNR, CDR2 FQNEAQ (reference sequence). The CDR3 is made up of 14 amino acids. The V end lost 6 bases, the J end lost 3 bases, and 11 bases lay between the germline ends. CDR3 loop: CASSPWRSNEKLFF. The DNA for the CDR3 is TGTGCCAGCAGTCCTTGGAGGTCTAATGAAAAACTGTTTTTT.

This chain links TRBV12-3 or TRBV12-4 with TRBJ1-5; D perhaps matches TRBD1 (5 bases). With 6 bases removed from V and 3 bases from J, the gap between germline ends came to 9 bases. This CDR3 is 13 amino acids long. In DNA form, the CDR3 reads TGTGCCAGCAGAGACAGTTTCAATCAGCCCCAGCATTTT. Amino acids: CASRDSFNQPQHF.

This chain uses TRBV18 with TRBJ2-4; D call uncertain. Germline lookup yields CDR1 KGHSH and CDR2 LQKENI. Deletions cut 3 bases from V and 0 bases from J, with 12 bases between. This CDR3 is built from 16 residues. This chain's CDR3 is CASSPPLILAKNIQYF. The CDR3 nucleotides read TGTGCCAGCTCACCCCCTCTGATCCTAGCCAAAAACATTCAGTACTTC.

The rearrangement uses TRBV9 and TRBJ1-4; D remains unclear. The CDR3 has 14 residues. Germline V gene data show CDR1 as SGDLS and CDR2 as YYNGEE. Trimming took off 0 bases at V and 0 bases at J, with 3 bases between the two ends. Written as DNA, the CDR3 is TGTGCCAGCAGCGTAGAGGCAACTAATGAAAAACTGTTTTTT. Translated: CASSVEATNEKLFF. The whole variable domain, remainder taken from reference TRBV9 and TRBJ1-4, is DSGVTQTPKHLITATGQRVTLRCSPRSGDLSVYWYQQSLDQGLQFLIQYYNGEERAKGNILERFSAQQFPDLHSELNLSSLELGDSALYFCASSVEATNEKLFFGSGTQLSVL.

V usage is TRBV6-1 and J usage is TRBJ2-1; D not certain. The CDR3 loop spans 16 amino acids. Germline V gene lookup returns CDR1 MNHNS and CDR2 SASEGT. Trimming pared 2 bases from V and 6 bases from J, leaving 17 bases between. Written as DNA, the CDR3 is TGTGCCAGCAGTGAACAAATCTATCCGCTAGGCAATGAGCAGTTCTTC. It translates to CASSEQIYPLGNEQFF.

This CDR3 reads CASSPTGAEQYF. DNA of the CDR3: TGTGCCAGCAGTCCGACAGGGGCCGAGCAGTACTTC. The V and J genes are TRBV27 and TRBJ2-7; 8 bases are a match to TRBD1. The germline CDR1 and CDR2 sequences are MNHEY and SMNVEV (reference sequence). The CDR3 runs 12 residues. V trimming: 5 bases; J trimming: 6 bases; junction bases outside the gene matches: 3.

The chain joins TRBV6-5 to TRBJ2-1; D perhaps matches TRBD2 (5 bases). The ends were cut back, 6 bases at V and 0 bases at J, with 12 bases in the middle. The CDR3 spans 15 residues. CDR1 is MNHEY, CDR2 SVGAGI, per germline. The CDR3 sequence is CASRALASSYNEQFF. CDR3 coding DNA: TGTGCCAGCAGAGCCCTAGCCAGCTCCTACAATGAGCAGTTCTTC.

The chain links TRBV27 to TRBJ2-7, with 10 bases lining up with TRBD2. V dropped 5 bases and J dropped 6; count of bases not matched to a gene: 7. The CDR3 totals 14 residues. Germline-derived CDR1 and CDR2 are MNHEY and SMNVEV (reference sequence). In nucleotides, the CDR3 is TGTGCCAGCAGTAGGGGACTAGCGACGAGCGAGCAGTACTTC. Protein: CASSRGLATSEQYF.